This T cell receptor beta chain appears in the sequencing data of a study of beta chain features in type 1 diabetes. Background on the study: Patients and healthy donors were similar in age, gender and cell yields.

The J segment lost 3 bases and the V segment lost 1 base, leaving 9 bases of the junction unmatched. Germline lookup yields CDR1 SGHRS and CDR2 YFSETQ. CDR3 size: 18 residues. The isolated RNA, all of it, was reverse transcribed, so expressed TCRB transcripts were what got sequenced. Profiled with immunoSEQ multiplex PCR; TCRdb holds only in-frame clones, not every one. The sample has hundreds of thousands of clones; around 28% are singletons. This TCR was recovered from a man aged 18 to 30 in good health. The V gene is TRBV5-1, the J gene TRBJ2-5; TRBD2 agrees at 13 bases. The sequencing input was naive CD4+ T cells from blood. The CDR3 is CASSLYPGTSGTKETQYF. In DNA, the CDR3 is TGCGCCAGCAGCTTGTACCCGGGGACTAGCGGGACCAAAGAGACCCAGTACTTC.